The entry that follows covers one T cell receptor beta chain sequence. This entry belongs to a study of identifying expanded T cells in peripheral blood. Healthy donors had no documented immune events, such as infections, while sampled. CDR3 size: 13 residues. CDR1 and CDR2 (germline): KGHSH, LQKENI. V was pared by 5 bases and J by 1 base, with 8 bases between. The assay was immunoSEQ multiplex PCR, and TCRdb's table has in-frame clones only and misses some. The data hold about 78,000 clones, with 80% to 90% observed a single time. The sequenced sample was blood. The sequence came from a person aged 18 to 69 in good health. The chain carries TRBV18 and TRBJ1-1; TRBD1 might be the D (6 bases). The CDR3 sequence: CASSRTANTEAFF. The CDR3 bases are TGTGCCAGCTCAAGGACAGCGAACACTGAAGCTTTCTTT.